The clone carrying this T cell receptor beta chain appeared a single time. Both 60 Vbeta primers and 13 Jbeta primers went into the PCR. Produced via immunoSEQ multiplex PCR; TCRdb's table is partial and in-frame only. The sample has 60,000 to 90,000 clones, around 70% seen once. The data were taken from a study of cytomegalovirus exposure and HLA in healthy donors. This CDR3 is built from 14 residues. With 3 bases removed from V and 6 bases from J, the gap between germline ends came to 15 bases. Germline V gives CDR1 LNHDA, CDR2 SQIVND (reference sequence). The TCR originated in a woman between 45 and 60 years old in good health and CMV-seropositive. The sequenced sample consisted of PBMCs. The chain combines TRBV19 with TRBJ2-7, with a possible D match to TRBD2 (5 bases). This CDR3 is CASSISELVGEQYF. CDR3 nucleotide sequence: TGTGCCAGTAGTATTTCGGAACTAGTGGGCGAGCAGTACTTC.